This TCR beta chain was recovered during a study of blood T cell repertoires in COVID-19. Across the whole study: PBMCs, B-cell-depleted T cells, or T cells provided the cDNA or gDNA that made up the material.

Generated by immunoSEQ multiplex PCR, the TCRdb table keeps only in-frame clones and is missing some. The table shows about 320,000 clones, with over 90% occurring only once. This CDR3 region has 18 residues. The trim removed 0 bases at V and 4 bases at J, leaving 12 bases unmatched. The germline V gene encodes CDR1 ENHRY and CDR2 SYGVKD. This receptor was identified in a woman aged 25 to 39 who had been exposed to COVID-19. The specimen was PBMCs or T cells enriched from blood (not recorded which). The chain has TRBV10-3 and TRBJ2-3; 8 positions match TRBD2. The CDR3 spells CAISESVFGGGRADTQYF. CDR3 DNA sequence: TGTGCCATCAGTGAGTCGGTCTTCGGCGGGGGGCGGGCAGATACGCAGTATTTT.